The next 21 T cell receptor beta chains were all read from a single sample in a study of cytomegalovirus exposure and HLA in healthy donors. Primers included in the PCR were 60 Vbeta and 13 Jbeta primers. Libraries were prepared by immunoSEQ multiplex PCR; TCRdb keeps only in-frame clonotypes and omits some of them. The sample gives more than 90,000 clones, just under 70% of which show up once; around 10% is in the top ten. The specimen sequenced was PBMCs. The receptors shown here come from a man younger than 40 in good health and CMV-seropositive.

The rearrangement joins TRBV13 to TRBJ2-3, with 11 bases matching TRBD2. This CDR3 has 18 residues. The trim removed 0 bases at V and 0 bases at J, leaving 5 bases unmatched. The germline gives CDR1 PRHDT, CDR2 FYEKMQ (reference sequence). CDR3 loop: CASSLGLAGVLSTDTQYF. Written as DNA, the CDR3 is TGTGCCAGCAGCTTAGGACTAGCGGGAGTCCTCAGCACAGATACGCAGTATTTT.

This clone has a handful of counts. The genes are TRBV27 and TRBJ2-5; D is undetermined. The CDR3 sequence is 14 residues long. V lost 1 base, J lost 3 bases, and 9 bases lay in between. Germline-derived CDR1 and CDR2 are MNHEY and SMNVEV (reference sequence). CDR3 sequence: CASSLLSRKETQYF. Here the CDR3 DNA reads TGTGCCAGCAGTTTATTATCGCGAAAAGAGACCCAGTACTTC.

As DNA, the CDR3 is TGTGCCATCAGTGATGAAACAGGGAGAGGGGGCACTGAAGCTTTCTTT. This gives the protein CAISDETGRGGTEAFF. V usage is TRBV10-3 and J usage is TRBJ1-1; possible D gene TRBD1, 6 bases. V shed 3 bases and J shed 4 bases, with 18 bases lying between them. Germline V gene lookup returns CDR1 ENHRY and CDR2 SYGVKD. The CDR3 runs 16 residues.

The chain combines TRBV6-1 with TRBJ1-5; D call uncertain. The germline CDR1 and CDR2 sequences are MNHNS and SASEGT. The V and J ends lost 0 bases and 0 bases respectively, with 6 bases between them. The CDR3 contains 15 residues. The CDR3 loop reads CASSEAQYSNQPQHF. CDR3 coding DNA: TGTGCCAGCAGTGAAGCCCAGTATAGCAATCAGCCCCAGCATTTT.

This rearrangement joins TRBV10-3 to TRBJ1-5, with D maybe TRBD1 (5 bases). V lost 0 bases and J lost 0, with 18 bases in between. This CDR3 is built from 19 residues. Germline-derived CDR1 and CDR2 are ENHRY and SYGVKD. For the CDR3, the DNA is TGTGCCATCAGTGAGTCGCCAGGGAATTCCGCCTATAGCAATCAGCCCCAGCATTTT. Translating gives CAISESPGNSAYSNQPQHF.

The chain couples TRBV4-1 to TRBJ2-3, with TRBD2 matching over 10 bases. The CDR3 consists of 16 residues. Trimming took 3 bases from V and 2 from J; bases not matched to a gene: 5. The germline V gene has CDR1 MGHRA and CDR2 YSYEKL. The CDR3: CASSHLAGVSTDTQYF. CDR3 coding DNA: TGCGCCAGCAGCCACCTAGCGGGGGTGTCCACAGATACGCAGTATTTT.

The genes are TRBV9 and TRBJ2-2, with TRBD1 identical over 7 bases. This CDR3 has 18 amino acids. Germline CDR1 is SGDLS and CDR2 is YYNGEE. The V segment lost 1 base and the J segment 5 bases; nucleotides outside the gene matches: 14. DNA for the CDR3: TGTGCCAGCAGCGTATATCGGGACAGCCCAATCAATACCGGGGAGCTGTTTTTT. It encodes CASSVYRDSPINTGELFF. The full variable domain, completed using reference TRBV9 and TRBJ2-2, is DSGVTQTPKHLITATGQRVTLRCSPRSGDLSVYWYQQSLDQGLQFLIQYYNGEERAKGNILERFSAQQFPDLHSELNLSSLELGDSALYFCASSVYRDSPINTGELFFGEGSRLTVL.

In this sample, this clone turned up once. The chain combines TRBV11-3 with TRBJ2-2; possibly TRBD1 for D (5 bases). Germline V gives CDR1 SGHNT, CDR2 YENEEA. V shed 0 bases and J shed 7 bases, with 24 bases lying between them. This CDR3 comprises 19 residues. The CDR3 sequence is CASSLDGPGPGLTSGELFF. In DNA form, the CDR3 reads TGTGCCAGCAGCTTAGATGGACCGGGCCCAGGGTTGACAAGCGGGGAGCTGTTTTTT.

The gene calls are TRBV5-1 and TRBJ1-2; the match to TRBD1 covers 9 bases. The CDR3 extends over 15 amino acids. CDR1 is SGHRS and CDR2 is YFSETQ in the germline V gene. V shed 4 bases and J 6 bases; nucleotides not matched to a gene: 10. The CDR3 is CASSPQTGGENGYTF. The CDR3 DNA reads TGCGCCAGCAGCCCCCAGACAGGGGGAGAGAATGGCTACACCTTC. The variable domain in full, completed from reference TRBV5-1 and TRBJ1-2, reads KAGVTQTPRYLIKTRGQQVTLSCSPISGHRSVSWYQQTPGQGLQFLFEYFSETQRNKGNFPGRFSGRQFSNSRSEMNVSTLELGDSALYLCASSPQTGGENGYTFGSGTRLTVV.

The chain combines TRBV7-6 with TRBJ2-3, with 8 bases lining up with TRBD1. Germline CDR1 and CDR2: SGHVS and FNYEAQ. Germline trimming cut 6 bases from V and 2 bases from J; bases unmatched to any gene: 10. This CDR3 contains 16 residues. The CDR3: CASSFTGTGHTDTQYF. The CDR3 DNA reads as TGTGCCAGCAGTTTCACCGGGACAGGTCACACAGATACGCAGTATTTT.

This clone was detected only once. The V call is TRBV6-1, the J call TRBJ1-5, with D possibly matching TRBD1 (5 bases). CDR1 MNHNS and CDR2 SASEGT come from the germline V gene. V gave up 0 bases and J gave up 1 base, with 13 bases separating them. The CDR3 loop spans 17 amino acids. The CDR3 DNA reads as TGTGCCAGCAGTGAAGCTGCAGGGTCCTGGAGCAATCAGCCCCAGCATTTT. Translation: CASSEAAGSWSNQPQHF.

A few counts support this clone. The chain carries TRBV12-5 and TRBJ1-1; a possible D gene is TRBD1 (5 bases). In germline, CDR1 is LGHNT, CDR2 FRNRAP. This CDR3 has 16 amino acids. The V end was cut by 4 bases, the J end by 2 bases, with 17 bases between. CDR3 sequence: CASGSLTGDPNTEAFF. DNA of the CDR3: TGTGCTAGTGGTTCGCTCACGGGGGACCCTAACACTGAAGCTTTCTTT.

The chain recombines TRBV9 with TRBJ2-5; TRBD1 might be the D (7 bases). The V gene's germline CDR1 is SGDLS and CDR2 YYNGEE. V lost 0 bases, J lost 5 bases, and 17 bases lay in between. The CDR3 consists of 16 residues. CDR3 residues: CASSVGSRAGGETQYF. CDR3 DNA sequence: TGTGCCAGCAGCGTAGGTAGTAGGGCAGGGGGGGAGACCCAGTACTTC.

The count of this clone is one. The identical CDR3 is also encoded by other nucleotide sequences in the sample. The chain carries TRBV6-1 and TRBJ2-7; possibly TRBD1 for D (7 bases). V was trimmed by 3 bases and J by 1 base, leaving 13 bases between them. Germline CDR1 MNHNS, CDR2 SASEGT. This CDR3 comprises 15 residues. CDR3 region: CASSDRGTVSYEQYF. The CDR3 nucleotides are TGTGCCAGCAGTGATCGGGGGACAGTTTCCTACGAGCAGTACTTC.

The chain is built from TRBV9 and TRBJ2-1, with 11 bases that match TRBD2. The V gene's germline CDR1 is SGDLS and CDR2 YYNGEE. This CDR3 is 17 amino acids long. Trimming at V came to 3 bases and at J to 5 bases, leaving 10 bases not matched to a gene. For the CDR3, the DNA is TGTGCCAGCAGCGACCGTCAGACTAGCGGGGTTAACAATGAGCAGTTCTTC. It is translated as CASSDRQTSGVNNEQFF.

This rearrangement joins TRBV27 to TRBJ1-2, with D perhaps matching TRBD1 (5 bases). V shed 10 bases and J shed 1 base, with 10 bases lying between them. CDR1 and CDR2 from the germline V gene are MNHEY and SMNVEV (reference sequence). This CDR3 has 12 residues. CDR3 nucleotide sequence: TGTGCCACCCAACAGGATAACTATGGCTACACCTTC. Encoded protein: CATQQDNYGYTF.

The V and J genes are TRBV18 and TRBJ2-1, with D possibly being TRBD1 (6 bases). The CDR3 length is 17 residues. Trimming pared 6 bases from V and 6 bases from J, leaving 24 bases between. Germline V lookup: CDR1 KGHSH, CDR2 LQKENI. The CDR3 region has the DNA TGTGCCAGCTCTCAGGGGTTGCCTGGTCGTCACGGCAATGAGCAGTTCTTC. Encoded protein: CASSQGLPGRHGNEQFF. The full variable domain, completed using reference TRBV18 and TRBJ2-1, is NAGVMQNPRHLVRRRGQEARLRCSPMKGHSHVYWYRQLPEEGLKFMVYLQKENIIDESGMPKERFSAEFPKEGPSILRIQQVVRGDSAAYFCASSQGLPGRHGNEQFFGPGTRLTVL.

The chain recombines TRBV4-3 with TRBJ2-1; 7 nucleotides align to TRBD1. The germline V gene encodes CDR1 LGHNA and CDR2 YSLEER. Trimming at V came to 1 base and at J to 5 bases, leaving 2 bases not matched to a gene. The CDR3 is made up of 14 amino acids. CDR3 residues: CASSQGGGHNEQFF. The CDR3 DNA follows: TGCGCCAGCAGCCAAGGAGGGGGCCACAATGAGCAGTTCTTC.

The chain couples TRBV13 to TRBJ2-3, with D maybe TRBD1 (5 bases). Germline CDR1 PRHDT, CDR2 FYEKMQ (reference sequence). Between the trimmed V and J ends, which lost 4 bases and 1 base, there was a span of 18 bases. The CDR3 has 17 amino acids. The CDR3 here is CASSYRTDTMGTDTQYF. CDR3 bases: TGTGCCAGCAGCTACCGAACGGACACGATGGGCACAGATACGCAGTATTTT.

The chain is built from TRBV5-8 and TRBJ2-3; D gene unclear. The CDR3 has 15 residues. V was cut by 4 bases and J by 2 bases, with 14 bases left in between. CDR1 and CDR2 from the germline V gene are SGHTS and YDEGEE. CDR3 bases: TGTGCCAGCAGCCCCGTCGGCGGCTCCACAGATACGCAGTATTTT. Translating gives CASSPVGGSTDTQYF.

This clone was seen more than once but under ten times. The chain has TRBV30 and TRBJ1-3; no firm D call. Trimming removed 0 bases from V and 0 bases from J, with 12 bases in between. Germline CDR1 and CDR2: GTSNPN and SVGIG (reference sequence). CDR3 size: 16 residues. The DNA for the CDR3 is TGTGCCTGGAGTGTACTAGGGAGCCACTCTGGAAACACCATATATTTT. Translation: CAWSVLGSHSGNTIYF. Using reference TRBV30 and TRBJ1-3 for the parts outside the CDR3, the full variable domain is SQTIHQWPATLVQPVGSPLSLECTVEGTSNPNLYWYRQAAGRGLQLLFYSVGIGQISSEVPQNLSASRPQDRQFILSSKKLLLSDSGFYLCAWSVLGSHSGNTIYFGEGSWLTVV.